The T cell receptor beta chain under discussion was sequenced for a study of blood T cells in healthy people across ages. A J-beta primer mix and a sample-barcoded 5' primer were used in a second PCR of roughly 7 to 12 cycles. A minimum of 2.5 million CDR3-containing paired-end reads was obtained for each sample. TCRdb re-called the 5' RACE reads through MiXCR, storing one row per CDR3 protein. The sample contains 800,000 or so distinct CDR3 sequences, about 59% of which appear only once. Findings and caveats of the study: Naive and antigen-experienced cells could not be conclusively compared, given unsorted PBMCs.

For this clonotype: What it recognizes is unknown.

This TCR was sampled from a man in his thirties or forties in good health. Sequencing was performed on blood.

CDR3 nucleotides: TGTGCCAGCTGTCGACTAGCGGGGGCCAACCAAGAGACCCAGTACTTC. Translation: CASCRLAGANQETQYF. The chain couples TRBV6-2 or TRBV6-3 to TRBJ2-5; TRBD2 agrees at 12 bases. V lost 8 bases and J lost 0; bases outside the gene matches: 7. Germline CDR1 reads MNHEY; CDR2 reads SVGEGT. The CDR3 is 16 residues long.